This T cell receptor (beta chain) came from a study of OX40 agonist ivuxolimab in advanced cancers. Profiled with immunoSEQ multiplex PCR; TCRdb holds only in-frame clones, not every one. The table includes tens of thousands of clones, around 80% detected once. This TCR came from an adult with an advanced solid tumor such as melanoma, head and neck, liver or kidney cancer. Sequenced material: CD4+ or CD8+ T cells sorted from blood, taken in a trial of the OX40 agonist ivuxolimab.

The CDR3 loop is CASSWRDRGETQYF. The DNA for the CDR3 is TGCGCCAGCAGCTGGAGGGACAGGGGAGAGACCCAGTACTTC. The gene calls are TRBV5-1 and TRBJ2-5; 10 bases align to TRBD1. Germline V lookup: CDR1 SGHRS, CDR2 YFSETQ. The CDR3 has 14 amino acids. V trimming: 3 bases; J trimming: 4 bases; junction bases outside the gene matches: 3.